A selection of T cell receptor beta chains follows, all from one sample in a study of blood T cell repertoires in COVID-19. The method was immunoSEQ multiplex PCR; TCRdb's version includes in-frame clones alone and lacks a portion of them. The sample lists some 200,000 clones, around 83% occurring once. Sequenced material: peripheral blood. Receptors were obtained from a woman in her thirties or forties who had recovered from COVID-19. CDR3s include the opening cysteine and the closing phenylalanine or tryptophan. D genes are given only for firm matches. Rows give clone size only sometimes, using once, few, many, or a class for an expanded clone.

clone_size | j_call | d_call | v_call | cdr3_nt | cdr3_aa
NA | TRBJ1-5 | NA | TRBV18 | TGTGCCAGCTCACCATTCGGGGGTAGCAATCAGCCCCAGCATTTT | CASSPFGGSNQPQHF
NA | TRBJ1-1 | NA | TRBV7-3 | TGTGCCAGCAGCACTCAGGGGAACACTGAAGCTTTCTTT | CASSTQGNTEAFF
NA | TRBJ1-3 | NA | TRBV5-6 | TGTGCCAGCAGCAGAAAAGTAACAGGGAGTTTTCCAAACACCATATATTTT | CASSRKVTGSFPNTIYF
NA | TRBJ1-1 | TRBD1 | TRBV7-3 | TGTGCCAGCAGCTTAAGGGGGTATCGGGACAGGGTTTTAACTGAAGCTTTCTTT | CASSLRGYRDRVLTEAFF
NA | TRBJ2-7 | TRBD1 | TRBV6-5 | TGTGCCAGCAGCCGACAGGGGACGGGCTACGAGCAGTACTTC | CASSRQGTGYEQYF
few | TRBJ1-4 | NA | TRBV15 | TGTGCCACCAGCAGGACGGACAGTCTGGTTGAAAAACTGTTTTTT | CATSRTDSLVEKLFF
NA | TRBJ2-3 | NA | TRBV28 | TGTGCCAGCAATCCTTACAGGTCTCGCGGCACAGATACGCAGTATTTT | CASNPYRSRGTDTQYF
NA | TRBJ1-4 | NA | TRBV7-8 | TGTGCCAGCAGCTTATACGGGTCCGGTGGCAATCGAGAAAAACTGTTTTTT | CASSLYGSGGNREKLFF
once | TRBJ1-1 | NA | TRBV29-1 | TGCAGCGTTGTGGTGGTACCGGGGAACACTGAAGCTTTCTTT | CSVVVVPGNTEAFF
NA | TRBJ2-3 | NA | TRBV27 | TGTGCCAGCAGACACTCTTATGTAGGGGCAGATACGCAGTATTTT | CASRHSYVGADTQYF
NA | TRBJ2-7 | NA | TRBV5-5 | TGTGCCAGCAGCTTGGATTATAGTGAAGCCTACGAGCAGTACTTC | CASSLDYSEAYEQYF
once | TRBJ2-2 | TRBD1 | TRBV11-1 | TGTGCCAGCAGCATCGACAGGGACACCGGGGAGCTGTTTTTT | CASSIDRDTGELFF
once | TRBJ2-7 | NA | TRBV7-9 | TGTGCCAGCAGCTTAATCGGGGGCTCCTACGAGCAGTACTTC | CASSLIGGSYEQYF
NA | TRBJ1-2 | TRBD1 | TRBV6-5 | TGTGCCAGCAGCTCAGGACAGGGTTCCTATGGCTACACCTTC | CASSSGQGSYGYTF
few | TRBJ1-1 | NA | TRBV10-3 | TGTGCCACCTTGGGCATAAACACTGAAGCTTTCTTT | CATLGINTEAFF
NA | TRBJ2-3 | TRBD2 | TRBV7-3 | TGTGCCAGCAGCCCTAGCGGGGGGGAAGATACGCAGTATTTT | CASSPSGGEDTQYF
NA | TRBJ1-1 | TRBD1 | TRBV19 | TGTGCCAGTAGTTACGGGACAGCTCTCGCTGAAGCTTTCTTT | CASSYGTALAEAFF
NA | TRBJ2-6 | NA | TRBV3-1/TRBV3-2 | TGTGCCAGCAGCCAACAGGGTTCTGGGGCCAACGTCCTGACTTTC | CASSQQGSGANVLTF
NA | TRBJ2-3 | TRBD2 | TRBV7-9 | TGTGCCAGCAGCCTCCTAGCGGGGGGCACCACAGATACGCAGTATTTT | CASSLLAGGTTDTQYF
few | TRBJ2-5 | NA | TRBV19 | TGTGCCAGTATGGACTACTCACAAGAGACCCAGTACTTC | CASMDYSQETQYF
NA | TRBJ2-5 | TRBD2 | TRBV3-1/TRBV3-2 | TGTGCCAGCAGTCCTACTAGCGGGGGGGAGACCCAGTACTTC | CASSPTSGGETQYF
NA | TRBJ2-3 | TRBD2 | TRBV5-4 | TGTGCCAGCAGCTTGGTCGGTAGCGGGGGGGCGTCTGCAGATACGCAGTATTTT | CASSLVGSGGASADTQYF
NA | TRBJ1-4 | TRBD1 | TRBV7-8 | TGTGCCAGCAGCGAACAGGGGGCGAGGAAACTGTTTTTT | CASSEQGARKLFF
once | TRBJ2-7 | NA | TRBV28 | TGTGCCAGCAGTCCCACAACAGGGCCCGAGCAGTACTTC | CASSPTTGPEQYF
NA | TRBJ1-2 | NA | TRBV10-3 | TGTGCCATCAGTGATAGTCAAGCTTCTAACTATGGCTACACCTTC | CAISDSQASNYGYTF